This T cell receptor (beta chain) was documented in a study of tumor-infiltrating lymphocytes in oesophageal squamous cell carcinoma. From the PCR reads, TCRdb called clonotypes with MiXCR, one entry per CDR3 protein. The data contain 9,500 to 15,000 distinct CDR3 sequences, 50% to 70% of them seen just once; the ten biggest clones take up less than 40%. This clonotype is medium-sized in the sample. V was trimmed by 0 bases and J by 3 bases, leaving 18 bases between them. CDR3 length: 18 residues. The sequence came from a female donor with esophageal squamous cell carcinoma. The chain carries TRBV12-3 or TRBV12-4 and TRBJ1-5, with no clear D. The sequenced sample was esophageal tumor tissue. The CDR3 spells CASSLASRVGRSNQPQHF. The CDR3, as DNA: TGTGCCAGCAGTTTAGCAAGTCGAGTTGGCAGGTCCAATCAGCCCCAGCATTTT.